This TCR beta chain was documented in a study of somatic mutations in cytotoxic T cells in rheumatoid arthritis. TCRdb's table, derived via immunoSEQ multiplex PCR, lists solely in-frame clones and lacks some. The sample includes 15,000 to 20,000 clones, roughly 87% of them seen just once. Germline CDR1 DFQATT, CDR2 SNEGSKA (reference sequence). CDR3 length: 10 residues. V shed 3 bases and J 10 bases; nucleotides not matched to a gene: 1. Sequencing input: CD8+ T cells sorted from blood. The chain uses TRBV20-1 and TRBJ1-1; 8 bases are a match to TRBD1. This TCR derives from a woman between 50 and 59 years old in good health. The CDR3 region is CSARGQAAFF. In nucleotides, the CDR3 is TGCAGTGCTAGGGGACAGGCAGCTTTCTTT.